These 29 T cell receptor beta chains came from one sample sequenced in a study of T-cell reconstitution after alpha-beta-depleted transplantation in children. Unique molecular identifiers tagged the TCRbeta library. TCRdb analysed the PCR reads with MiXCR anew, one entry per CDR3 protein. This table has about 540,000 distinct CDR3 sequences, 25% to 30% appearing once. Material: PBMCs, obtained before TCRalphabeta/CD19-depleted stem cell transplant. These receptor sequences come from a boy under two years old with Wiskott-Aldrich syndrome, due to receive a stem cell transplant.

The V call is TRBV12-3 or TRBV12-4, the J call TRBJ2-1; possible D gene TRBD2, 6 bases. The V and J ends lost 4 bases and 6 bases respectively, with 10 bases between them. The CDR3 is made up of 13 amino acids. The CDR3 nucleotides are TGTGCCAGCAGTTGGGAGGCCCCCAATGAGCAGTTCTTC. It encodes CASSWEAPNEQFF.

V is TRBV6-5 and J is TRBJ2-2; unclear D gene. Trimming stripped 0 bases from V and 6 bases from J, with 11 bases between. Germline assignment: CDR1 MNHEY and CDR2 SVGAGI. The CDR3 length is 15 residues. CDR3 DNA: TGTGCCAGCAGTTACTCCAATAGGCTGGCCGGGGAGCTGTTTTTT. The encoded protein is CASSYSNRLAGELFF.

This clonotype turned up a few times. The chain has TRBV28 and TRBJ2-7, with a weak D call TRBD1 (5 bases). Deletions cut 1 base from V and 3 bases from J, with 10 bases between. This CDR3 spans 14 amino acids. The germline V gene encodes CDR1 MDHEN and CDR2 SYDVKM. The CDR3 loop is CASSLSIRGYEQYF. The CDR3 nucleotides are TGTGCCAGCAGTTTATCAATAAGGGGCTACGAGCAGTACTTC. The variable domain in full, with the rest retrieved from reference TRBV28 and TRBJ2-7, is DVKVTQSSRYLVKRTGEKVFLECVQDMDHENMFWYRQDPGLGLRLIYFSYDVKMKEKGDIPEGYSVSREKKERFSLILESASTNQTSMYLCASSLSIRGYEQYFGPGTRLTVT.

The chain links TRBV20-1 to TRBJ2-7, with D unclear. V was shortened by 4 bases and J by 6 bases, with 16 bases between the two germline ends. This CDR3 region has 13 residues. Germline assignment: CDR1 DFQATT and CDR2 SNEGSKA (reference sequence). This chain's CDR3 is CSAKVEVKGEQYF. For the CDR3, the DNA is TGCAGTGCTAAGGTTGAGGTCAAGGGCGAGCAGTACTTC.

The CDR3 bases are TGCGCCAGCAGCTTCCCGGGGGGGGAGGCCCAGTACTTC. It yields the protein CASSFPGGEAQYF. The chain uses TRBV5-1 and TRBJ2-5, with 8 bases identical to TRBD2. Germline-derived CDR1 and CDR2 are SGHRS and YFSETQ. This CDR3 is built from 13 residues. The junction had 6 bases not matched to a gene; V was cut back by 2 bases and J by 9 bases.

This clonotype was counted between two and nine times. V usage is TRBV29-1 and J usage is TRBJ2-7; D unclear. The germline CDR1 and CDR2 sequences are SQVTM and ANQGSEA. The V gene lost 6 bases and the J gene lost 0 bases, with 15 bases spanning the gap. The CDR3 has 14 residues. CDR3 sequence: CSVRTTKSSYEQYF. In DNA, the CDR3 is TGCAGCGTCCGTACGACGAAGAGCTCCTACGAGCAGTACTTC.

For the CDR3, the DNA is TGTGCCATCAGCGGAAAGAGGGTCCCAGATACGCAGTATTTT. It encodes CAISGKRVPDTQYF. The V and J genes are TRBV10-3 and TRBJ2-3; a weak D match, TRBD2 (5 bases). Germline V lookup: CDR1 ENHRY, CDR2 SYGVKD. The CDR3 is made up of 14 amino acids. V dropped 6 bases and J dropped 4 bases, with 14 bases sitting between them.

The J gene is TRBJ1-1, the V gene TRBV5-1; D is uncertain. Trimming took off 1 base at V and 1 base at J, with 11 bases between the two ends. The CDR3 spans 15 residues. In germline, CDR1 is SGHRS, CDR2 YFSETQ. CDR3 nucleotides: TGCGCCAGCAGCTTGAAGGGTAAAGAGAACACTGAAGCTTTCTTT. Translated: CASSLKGKENTEAFF.

The CDR3 reads CASSLRGEEREQYF. The CDR3 nucleotides are TGTGCCAGCAGCTTGAGGGGGGAGGAGCGCGAGCAGTACTTC. This chain links TRBV5-5 with TRBJ2-7; either TRBD1 or TRBD2 may supply D (6 bases each). CDR1 and CDR2 (germline): SGHKS, YYEKEE (reference sequence). The length of the CDR3 is 14 residues. V lost 1 base and J 6 bases, leaving 14 bases between the germline ends. The variable domain in full, completed from reference TRBV5-5 and TRBJ2-7, reads DAGVTQSPTHLIKTRGQQVTLRCSPISGHKSVSWYQQVLGQGPQFIFQYYEKEERGRGNFPDRFSARQFPNYSSELNVNALLLGDSALYLCASSLRGEEREQYFGPGTRLTVT.

This clonotype was counted a single time. J is TRBJ1-5 and V is TRBV25-1; D is uncertain. V lost 3 bases to trimming and J lost 3 bases, with 12 bases between them. Germline V lookup: CDR1 MGHDK, CDR2 SYGVNS. This CDR3 region has 15 residues. CDR3 loop: CASSEGGRVNQPQHF. In DNA, the CDR3 is TGTGCCAGCAGTGAGGGTGGGAGGGTCAATCAGCCCCAGCATTTT.

In its sample, this clonotype was seen many times. The V call is TRBV7-2, the J call TRBJ2-1; D is ambiguous. Germline lookup yields CDR1 SGHTA and CDR2 FQGNSA. V shed 4 bases and J shed 10 bases, with 20 bases lying between them. CDR3 length equals 15 residues. CDR3 bases: TGTGCCAGCAGCTCCAACCCTAGTCCGACGGCCGAGCAGTTCTTC. Protein: CASSSNPSPTAEQFF.

The V and J genes are TRBV5-1 and TRBJ2-7, with 7 bases matching TRBD2. Germline loops: CDR1 SGHRS, CDR2 YFSETQ. J was trimmed by 0 bases and V by 0 bases; bases with no gene match: 3. The CDR3 sequence is 15 residues long. The CDR3: CASSLELASSYEQYF. CDR3 coding DNA: TGCGCCAGCAGCTTGGAACTAGCGAGCTCCTACGAGCAGTACTTC.

This clonotype was counted only a few times. The chain combines TRBV12-1 with TRBJ2-1. TRBV12-1 is deemed a pseudogene. The CDR3 runs to 15 residues. The CDR3 bases are TGTGCCAGCAGCTTTGGAGGGGATGCCTACAATGAGCAGTTCTTC. Its protein is CASSFGGDAYNEQFF.

This clonotype has just a few counts. The chain employs TRBV15 and TRBJ2-7; D unclear. This CDR3 region has 15 residues. Germline assignment: CDR1 LNHNV and CDR2 YYDKDF (reference sequence). The germline V and J ends were trimmed by 1 base and 3 bases, with 13 bases remaining between them. The CDR3 protein is CATSRGAELIYEQYF. The CDR3 DNA is TGTGCCACCAGCAGAGGGGCCGAATTAATCTACGAGCAGTACTTC.

This clonotype was counted between two and nine times. The chain is built from TRBV24-1 and TRBJ2-1, with TRBD2 identical over 10 bases. Trimming cost V 3 bases and J 2 bases; bases outside gene matches: 3. CDR1 KGHDR and CDR2 SFDVKD come from the germline V gene. The CDR3 covers 16 residues. The DNA for the CDR3 is TGTGCCACCAGTGATACTAGCGGGAACACCTACAATGAGCAGTTCTTC. Protein: CATSDTSGNTYNEQFF.

In this sample, this clonotype turned up a few times. The chain has TRBV12-3 or TRBV12-4 and TRBJ2-1; 7 nucleotides line up with TRBD2. J gave up 3 bases and V 7 bases, and 3 bases lay outside the gene matches. This CDR3 is 13 amino acids long. This CDR3 is CASMTSRYNEQFF. The CDR3 DNA reads TGTGCCAGCATGACTAGCCGCTACAATGAGCAGTTCTTC.

V usage is TRBV5-1 and J usage is TRBJ2-7, with D possibly matching TRBD2 (6 bases). CDR3 length: 15 amino acids. Germline V gene lookup returns CDR1 SGHRS and CDR2 YFSETQ. V was pared by 7 bases and J by 3 bases, with 20 bases between. CDR3 in DNA: TGCGCCAGCGGATTTAATAGCGGAGTGGACTACGAGCAGTACTTC. Amino acid sequence: CASGFNSGVDYEQYF.

This chain uses TRBV6-1 with TRBJ2-2; tentatively, D is TRBD1 or TRBD2 (5 bases each). Trimming stripped 8 bases from V and 5 bases from J, with 12 bases between. The CDR3 sequence is 13 residues long. Germline V gene sequence: CDR1 MNHNS, CDR2 SASEGT. This chain's CDR3 is CASGKGRTGELFF. CDR3 nucleotide sequence: TGTGCCAGCGGGAAGGGACGAACCGGGGAGCTGTTTTTT.

This clonotype was found many times. CDR3 region: CASRGDTQYF. The CDR3 DNA reads TGTGCCAGCAGGGGAGATACGCAGTATTTT. The chain combines TRBV18 with TRBJ2-3; tentative D call: TRBD1 (5 bases). Germline V gives CDR1 KGHSH, CDR2 LQKENI. Trimming left V 8 bases short and J 5 bases short, with 5 bases between. CDR3 length: 10 amino acids.

This clonotype was counted a few times. Sequence at one end of the junction differs from germline and may be a read error. The rearrangement joins TRBV12-3 or TRBV12-4 to TRBJ2-1; 10 positions match TRBD2. The CDR3 has 15 amino acids. Here the CDR3 DNA reads TGTGCCAGCAGTCTAGCGGGAGCAGGAGGCGATGAGCAGTTCTTC. The encoded protein is CASSLAGAGGDEQFF.

This clonotype was seen only a few times. The chain recombines TRBV27 with TRBJ2-2, with 7 bases identical to TRBD2. V was clipped by 6 bases and J by 4 bases; unmatched bases: 8. There are 15 residues in the CDR3. The germline V gene encodes CDR1 MNHEY and CDR2 SMNVEV (reference sequence). The CDR3 protein is CASRTLAAGTGELFF. The CDR3 DNA reads TGTGCCAGCAGAACGCTAGCGGCGGGCACCGGGGAGCTGTTTTTT.

As concerns this clonotype: The junction departs from germline at one end; a sequencing error may be responsible. V gene TRBV6-5 combines with J gene TRBJ2-1; perhaps TRBD2 as D (6 bases). The germline V gene encodes CDR1 MNHEY and CDR2 SVGAGI. The CDR3 is made up of 16 amino acids. CDR3 sequence (DNA): TGTGCCAGCAGTTACTGGGAGGCTAGCTCCTACAATCAGCAGTTCTTC. Its translation is CASSYWEASSYNQQFF.

This clonotype showed up just a few times. The CDR3 DNA is TGCGCCAGCCGAGAGGGCTTAAATAGCAATCAGCCCCAGCATTTT. Translating gives CASREGLNSNQPQHF. This sequence joins TRBV5-1 and TRBJ1-5; D ambiguous. The ends were cut back, 7 bases at V and 0 bases at J, with 14 bases in the middle. The CDR3 runs to 15 residues. Looked up from germline, CDR1 is SGHRS and CDR2 is YFSETQ.

This chain links TRBV4-1 with TRBJ1-1; 12 bases are shared with TRBD1. Germline CDR1 MGHRA, CDR2 YSYEKL. Trimming removed 4 bases from V and 0 bases from J; junction bases left unmatched: 6. The CDR3 has 17 residues. In DNA, the CDR3 is TGCGCCAGCAGCCGGGACAGGGGGCAAGGGATGAACACTGAAGCTTTCTTT. It is translated as CASSRDRGQGMNTEAFF.

This clonotype was recorded a few times. The gene calls are TRBV28 and TRBJ2-1; D uncertain. CDR3 length: 15 amino acids. Germline V gene sequence: CDR1 MDHEN, CDR2 SYDVKM. V gave up 6 bases and J gave up 0 bases, with 12 bases separating them. CDR3 sequence (DNA): TGTGCCAGCAGGTTTGTTAGTCGCTCCTACAATGAGCAGTTCTTC. This translates into CASRFVSRSYNEQFF.

This clonotype was seen only a few times. The rearrangement links TRBV5-1 to TRBJ2-2, with TRBD2 matching over 12 bases. Trimming cost V 1 base and J 3 bases; bases outside gene matches: 7. The CDR3 spans 18 residues. CDR1 is SGHRS and CDR2 is YFSETQ in the germline V gene. This CDR3 reads CASSLRQRLAGDTGELFF. The CDR3 DNA follows: TGCGCCAGCAGCTTGAGGCAGCGACTAGCGGGAGACACCGGGGAGCTGTTTTTT.

The chain combines TRBV10-3 with TRBJ2-2; D is unclear. Germline-derived CDR1 and CDR2 are ENHRY and SYGVKD. CDR3 size: 14 residues. V lost 2 bases, J lost 6 bases, and 10 bases lay in between. The CDR3 is CAISEPPGSGELFF. The CDR3 nucleotides read TGTGCCATCAGTGAGCCCCCCGGGTCCGGGGAGCTGTTTTTT.

V usage is TRBV5-1 and J usage is TRBJ2-3; 7 bases are a match to TRBD2. The V and J ends lost 0 bases and 0 bases, in that order; junction bases with no gene match: 7. The V gene's germline CDR1 is SGHRS and CDR2 YFSETQ. The CDR3 length is 17 residues. CDR3 amino acids: CASSLGTTSSSTDTQYF. The CDR3 DNA is TGCGCCAGCAGCTTGGGCACGACTAGCTCTAGCACAGATACGCAGTATTTT.

This clonotype was counted only a few times. The chain recombines TRBV29-1 with TRBJ2-5; no definite D call. The germline V gene has CDR1 SQVTM and CDR2 ANQGSEA. CDR3 length: 11 amino acids. V lost 4 bases and J 5 bases, leaving 8 bases between the germline ends. Here the CDR3 DNA reads TGCAGCGTTGTAATGGAGGAGACCCAGTACTTC. Translating it yields CSVVMEETQYF.